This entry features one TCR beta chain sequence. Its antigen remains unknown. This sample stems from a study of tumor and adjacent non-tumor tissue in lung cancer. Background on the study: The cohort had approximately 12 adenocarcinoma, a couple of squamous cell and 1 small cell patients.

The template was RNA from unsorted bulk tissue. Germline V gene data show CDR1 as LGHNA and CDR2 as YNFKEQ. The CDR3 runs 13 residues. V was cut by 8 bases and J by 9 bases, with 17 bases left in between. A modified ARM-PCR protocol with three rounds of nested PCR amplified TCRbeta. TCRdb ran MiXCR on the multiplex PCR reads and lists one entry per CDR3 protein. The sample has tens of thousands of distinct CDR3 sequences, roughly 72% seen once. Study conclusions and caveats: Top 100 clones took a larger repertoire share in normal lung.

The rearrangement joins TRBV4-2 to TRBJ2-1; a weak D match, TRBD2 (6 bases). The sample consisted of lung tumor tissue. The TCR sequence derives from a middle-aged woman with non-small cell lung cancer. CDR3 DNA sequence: TGTGCCAGCGGGCTGGCGGGAACCGGTGAGCAGTTCTTC. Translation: CASGLAGTGEQFF.